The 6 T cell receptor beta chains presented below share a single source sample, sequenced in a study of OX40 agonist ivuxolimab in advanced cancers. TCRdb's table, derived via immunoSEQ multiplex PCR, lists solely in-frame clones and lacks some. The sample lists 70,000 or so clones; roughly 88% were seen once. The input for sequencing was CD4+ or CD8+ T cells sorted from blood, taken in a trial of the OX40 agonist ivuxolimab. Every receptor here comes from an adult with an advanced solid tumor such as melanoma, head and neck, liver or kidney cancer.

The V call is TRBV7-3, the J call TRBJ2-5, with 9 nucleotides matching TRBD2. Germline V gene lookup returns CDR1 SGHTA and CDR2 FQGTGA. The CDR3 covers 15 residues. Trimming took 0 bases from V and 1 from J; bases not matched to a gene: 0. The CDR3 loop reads CASSLTLAGQETQYF. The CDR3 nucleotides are TGTGCCAGCAGCTTAACACTAGCGGGCCAAGAGACCCAGTACTTC.

In DNA form, the CDR3 reads TGTGCCAGCAGCTTCTCAGGGGCAGATACGCAGTATTTT. It encodes CASSFSGADTQYF. V is TRBV4-2 and J is TRBJ2-3; TRBD1 might be the D (6 bases). There are 13 residues in the CDR3. Trimming took 5 bases from V and 4 from J, leaving 10 bases between them. CDR1 and CDR2 (germline): LGHNA, YNFKEQ.

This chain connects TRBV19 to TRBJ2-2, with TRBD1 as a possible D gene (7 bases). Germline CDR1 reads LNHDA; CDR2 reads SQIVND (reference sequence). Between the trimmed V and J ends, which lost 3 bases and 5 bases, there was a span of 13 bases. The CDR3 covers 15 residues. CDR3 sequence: CASSIGPGGTGELFF. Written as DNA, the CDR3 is TGTGCCAGTAGTATCGGGCCAGGGGGGACCGGGGAGCTGTTTTTT.

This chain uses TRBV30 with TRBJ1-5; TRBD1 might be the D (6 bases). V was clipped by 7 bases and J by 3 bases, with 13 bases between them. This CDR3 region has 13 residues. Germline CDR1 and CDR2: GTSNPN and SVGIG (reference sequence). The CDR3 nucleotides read TGTGCCTCGGATAGGGGGATCAATCAGCCCCAGCATTTT. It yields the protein CASDRGINQPQHF.

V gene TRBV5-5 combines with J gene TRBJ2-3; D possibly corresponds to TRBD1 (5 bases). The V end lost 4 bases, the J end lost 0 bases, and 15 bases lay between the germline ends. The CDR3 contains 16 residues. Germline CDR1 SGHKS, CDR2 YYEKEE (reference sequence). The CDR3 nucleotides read TGTGCCAGCAGCCCCACTGACAGTAGTAGCACAGATACGCAGTATTTT. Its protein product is CASSPTDSSSTDTQYF. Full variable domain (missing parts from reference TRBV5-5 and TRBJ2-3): DAGVTQSPTHLIKTRGQQVTLRCSPISGHKSVSWYQQVLGQGPQFIFQYYEKEERGRGNFPDRFSARQFPNYSSELNVNALLLGDSALYLCASSPTDSSSTDTQYFGPGTRLTVL.

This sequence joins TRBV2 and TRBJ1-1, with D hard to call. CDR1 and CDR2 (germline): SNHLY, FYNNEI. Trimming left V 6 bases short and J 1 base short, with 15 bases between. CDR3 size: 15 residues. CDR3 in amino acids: CASRVENSGNTEAFF. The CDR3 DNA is TGTGCCAGCAGGGTTGAAAACTCAGGGAACACTGAAGCTTTCTTT.